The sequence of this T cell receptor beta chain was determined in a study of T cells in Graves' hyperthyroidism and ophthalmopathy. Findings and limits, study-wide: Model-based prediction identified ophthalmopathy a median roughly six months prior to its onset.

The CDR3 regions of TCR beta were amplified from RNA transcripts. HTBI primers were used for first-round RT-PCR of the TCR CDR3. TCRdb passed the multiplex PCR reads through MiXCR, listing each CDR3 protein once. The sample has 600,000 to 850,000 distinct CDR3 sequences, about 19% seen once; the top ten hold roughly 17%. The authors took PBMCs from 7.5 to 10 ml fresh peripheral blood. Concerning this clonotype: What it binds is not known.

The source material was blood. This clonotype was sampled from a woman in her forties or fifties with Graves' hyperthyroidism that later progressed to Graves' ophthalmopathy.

The CDR3 coding sequence is TGTGCCAGCAGCCAAGTTAATACGTTGTACCACGAGCAGTACTTC. Its translation: CASSQVNTLYHEQYF. This chain uses TRBV3-1 with TRBJ2-7; D not resolved. CDR1 is LGHDT, CDR2 YNNKEL, per germline (reference sequence). V gave up 1 base and J gave up 5 bases, with 15 bases separating them. The CDR3 length is 15 residues.